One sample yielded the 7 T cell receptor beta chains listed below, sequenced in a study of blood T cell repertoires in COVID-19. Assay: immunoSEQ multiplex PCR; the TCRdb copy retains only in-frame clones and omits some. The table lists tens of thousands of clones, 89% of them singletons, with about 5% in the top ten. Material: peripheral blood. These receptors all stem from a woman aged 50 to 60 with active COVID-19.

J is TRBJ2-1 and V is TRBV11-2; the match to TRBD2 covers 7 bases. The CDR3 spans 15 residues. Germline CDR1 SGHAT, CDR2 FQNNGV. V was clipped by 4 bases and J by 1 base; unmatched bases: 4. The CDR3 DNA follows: TGTGCCAGCAGCTCTCTAGCGGCTTCCTACAATGAGCAGTTCTTC. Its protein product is CASSSLAASYNEQFF.

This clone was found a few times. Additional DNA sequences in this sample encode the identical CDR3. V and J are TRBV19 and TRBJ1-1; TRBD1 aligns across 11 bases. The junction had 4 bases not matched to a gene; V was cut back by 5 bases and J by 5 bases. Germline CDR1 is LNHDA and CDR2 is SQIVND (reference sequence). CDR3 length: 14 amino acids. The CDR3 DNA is TGTGCCAGTAGTCCCGGGACAGGGGGTACTGAAGCTTTCTTT. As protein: CASSPGTGGTEAFF. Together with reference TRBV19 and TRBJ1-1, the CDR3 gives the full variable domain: DGGITQSPKYLFRKEGQNVTLSCEQNLNHDAMYWYRQDPGQGLRLIYYSQIVNDFQKGDIAEGYSVSREKKESFPLTVTSAQKNPTAFYLCASSPGTGGTEAFFGQGTRLTVV.

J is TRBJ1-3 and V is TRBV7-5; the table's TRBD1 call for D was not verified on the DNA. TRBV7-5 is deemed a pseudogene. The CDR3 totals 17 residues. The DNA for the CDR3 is TGTGCCAGAAGCGCCATACCCGGGACAGGGTCTGGAAACACCATATATTTT. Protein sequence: CARSAIPGTGSGNTIYF.

The CDR3 DNA reads TGTGCCAGCAGCTTAATGGGCAGGTTCAACAATGAGCAGTTCTTC. Protein product: CASSLMGRFNNEQFF. The chain uses TRBV11-3 and TRBJ2-1; no clear D. Per germline, CDR1 SGHNT and CDR2 YENEEA. The CDR3 covers 15 residues. V was shortened by 2 bases and J by 5 bases, with 13 bases between the two germline ends.

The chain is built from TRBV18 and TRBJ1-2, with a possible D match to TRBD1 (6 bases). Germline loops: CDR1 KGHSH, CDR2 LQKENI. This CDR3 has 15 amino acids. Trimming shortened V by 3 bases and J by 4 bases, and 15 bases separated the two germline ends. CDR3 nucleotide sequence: TGTGCCAGCTCACCTATTGGGGGCAGTGTCTATGGCTACACCTTC. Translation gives CASSPIGGSVYGYTF. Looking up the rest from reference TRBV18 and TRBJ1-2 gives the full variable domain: NAGVMQNPRHLVRRRGQEARLRCSPMKGHSHVYWYRQLPEEGLKFMVYLQKENIIDESGMPKERFSAEFPKEGPSILRIQQVVRGDSAAYFCASSPIGGSVYGYTFGSGTRLTVV.

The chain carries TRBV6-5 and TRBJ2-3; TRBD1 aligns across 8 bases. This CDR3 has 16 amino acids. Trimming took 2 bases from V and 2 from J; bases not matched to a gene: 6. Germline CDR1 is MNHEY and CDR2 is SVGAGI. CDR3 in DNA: TGTGCCAGCAGTTACGGCGACAGGGGCCACACAGATACGCAGTATTTT. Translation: CASSYGDRGHTDTQYF.

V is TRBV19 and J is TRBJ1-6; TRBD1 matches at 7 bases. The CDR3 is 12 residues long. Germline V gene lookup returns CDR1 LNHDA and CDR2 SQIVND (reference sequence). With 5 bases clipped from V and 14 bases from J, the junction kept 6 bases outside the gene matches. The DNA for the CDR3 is TGTGCCAGTAGTGACAGGGAGAGGGCCCTCCACTTT. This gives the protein CASSDRERALHF.